A single sample is the source of the 24 T cell receptor beta chains below, sequenced in a study of cytomegalovirus exposure and HLA in healthy donors. Primers for the PCR totalled 60 Vbeta and 13 Jbeta. The assay was immunoSEQ multiplex PCR, and TCRdb's table has in-frame clones only and misses some. The sample includes 100,000 or so clones, approximately 85% of them seen just once. Sample: PBMCs. The receptors shown here come from a man aged 30 to 39 in good health and CMV-seropositive.

The CDR3 protein is CASSDRVYEQYF. CDR3 DNA: TGCGCCAGCAGCGACAGGGTTTACGAGCAGTACTTC. This chain links TRBV10-2 with TRBJ2-7; 7 bases match TRBD1. The CDR3 is 12 amino acids. The V gene end was trimmed by 6 bases and the J gene end by 4 bases; junction bases not matched to a gene: 3. Per germline, CDR1 WSHSY and CDR2 SAAADI.

This clone was seen only a few times. The gene calls are TRBV6-1 and TRBJ2-2; D uncertain. Trimming pared 2 bases from V and 5 bases from J, leaving 6 bases between. Germline CDR1 reads MNHNS; CDR2 reads SASEGT. This CDR3 region has 13 residues. DNA for the CDR3: TGTGCCAGCAGTGAACCCAGTACCGGGGAGCTGTTTTTT. Protein sequence: CASSEPSTGELFF.

V and J are TRBV5-1 and TRBJ1-3; no clear D gene. Germline CDR1 and CDR2: SGHRS and YFSETQ. The V end lost 8 bases, the J end lost 5 bases, and 14 bases lay between the germline ends. This CDR3 contains 13 residues. This chain's CDR3 is CASGEENRNTIYF. The CDR3 DNA sequence: TGCGCCAGTGGGGAGGAAAACCGAAACACCATATATTTT. The whole variable domain, filled in from reference TRBV5-1 and TRBJ1-3, reads KAGVTQTPRYLIKTRGQQVTLSCSPISGHRSVSWYQQTPGQGLQFLFEYFSETQRNKGNFPGRFSGRQFSNSRSEMNVSTLELGDSALYLCASGEENRNTIYFGEGSWLTVV.

This chain uses TRBV6-5 with TRBJ1-1; D not resolved. V lost 6 bases, J lost 1 base, and 12 bases lay in between. Germline lookup yields CDR1 MNHEY and CDR2 SVGAGI. The length of the CDR3 is 14 residues. The CDR3 loop is CASSRRQENTEAFF. The CDR3 nucleotides read TGTGCCAGCAGCCGAAGGCAGGAGAACACTGAAGCTTTCTTT.

The rearrangement uses TRBV6-5 and TRBJ2-7; D remains unclear. In germline, CDR1 is MNHEY, CDR2 SVGAGI. Trimming cost V 6 bases and J 9 bases, with 12 bases left between them. This CDR3 region has 11 residues. CDR3 sequence: CASSSAWVQYF. The CDR3 DNA follows: TGTGCCAGCAGCTCAGCGTGGGTGCAGTACTTC.

The gene calls are TRBV10-3 and TRBJ2-7, with D tentatively TRBD1 (6 bases). The V and J ends lost 3 bases and 3 bases respectively, with 15 bases between them. CDR3 length: 15 residues. CDR1 ENHRY and CDR2 SYGVKD come from the germline V gene. CDR3 in DNA: TGTGCCATCAGTGAAGGGGTTGGGACATACTACGAGCAGTACTTC. Protein: CAISEGVGTYYEQYF.

The chain employs TRBV13 and TRBJ2-5, with 11 bases that match TRBD2. The CDR3 is made up of 15 amino acids. Germline V gives CDR1 PRHDT, CDR2 FYEKMQ (reference sequence). V lost 5 bases, J lost 2 bases, and 4 bases stayed unmatched. The CDR3 sequence is CASSPGTSGQETQYF. The CDR3 nucleotides read TGTGCCAGCAGCCCAGGGACTAGCGGTCAAGAGACCCAGTACTTC.

J is TRBJ2-5 and V is TRBV6-5, with 9 nucleotides matching TRBD1. The DNA end is more similar to TRBJ2-7, so the J call may be wrong. In germline, CDR1 is MNHEY, CDR2 SVGAGI. This CDR3 spans 16 amino acids. The CDR3 here is CASSYPPGQGFSEQYF. CDR3 nucleotide sequence: TGTGCCAGCAGTTACCCTCCGGGACAGGGCTTTTCCGAGCAGTACTTC.

The chain combines TRBV29-1 with TRBJ1-4; 7 bases match TRBD1. After removal of 6 bases from V and 1 base from J, the junction contained 5 bases not matched to a gene. This CDR3 contains 14 residues. CDR1 is SQVTM and CDR2 is ANQGSEA in the germline V gene. CDR3 protein: CSVGQGVTNEKLFF. DNA of the CDR3: TGCAGCGTAGGCCAGGGGGTAACTAATGAAAAACTGTTTTTT.

This clone was picked up one time. The chain employs TRBV6-5 and TRBJ1-5; D perhaps matches TRBD1 (6 bases). The CDR3 runs to 15 residues. The germline V and J ends were trimmed by 8 bases and 3 bases, with 17 bases remaining between them. In germline, CDR1 is MNHEY, CDR2 SVGAGI. In nucleotides, the CDR3 is TGTGCCAGCTGTTGGACAGTCGGGGACAATCAGCCCCAGCATTTT. It yields the protein CASCWTVGDNQPQHF.

This clone has a handful of counts. V and J are TRBV4-1 and TRBJ1-2; D uncertain. This CDR3 has 15 residues. Germline V lookup: CDR1 MGHRA, CDR2 YSYEKL. V gave up 0 bases and J gave up 1 base, with 9 bases separating them. The CDR3: CASSQDSLGNYGYTF. DNA for the CDR3: TGCGCCAGCAGCCAAGATAGCCTGGGTAACTATGGCTACACCTTC.

The rearrangement uses TRBV7-7 and TRBJ1-6, with 9 bases matching TRBD1. CDR1 is SSHAT, CDR2 FNYEAQ, per germline (reference sequence). Losses at the gene ends were 5 bases for V and 8 bases for J; bases not matched to a gene: 10. This CDR3 comprises 16 residues. The CDR3 bases are TGTGCCAGCAGCCCCGGACAGGGGAGATGGTATTCACCCCTCCACTTT. This sequence encodes CASSPGQGRWYSPLHF.

This clone has just a few counts. CDR3 coding DNA: TGTGCCAGCAGTTTAGAGGTGCAGCCCCAGCATTTT. Translation: CASSLEVQPQHF. The rearrangement uses TRBV28 and TRBJ1-5, with unresolved D. The CDR3 totals 12 residues. The V gene's germline CDR1 is MDHEN and CDR2 SYDVKM. Trimming cost V 2 bases and J 7 bases, with 6 bases left between them.

The chain employs TRBV28 and TRBJ2-6, with D unresolved. Germline CDR1 reads MDHEN; CDR2 reads SYDVKM. The CDR3 is 15 amino acids. V dropped 4 bases and J dropped 0 bases, with 7 bases sitting between them. CDR3 nucleotide sequence: TGTGCCAGCAGTTCTCTCTCCTCTGGGGCCAACGTCCTGACTTTC. This sequence encodes CASSSLSSGANVLTF.

This chain links TRBV6-6 with TRBJ1-5; no firm D call. The germline V gene has CDR1 MNHNY and CDR2 SVGAGI (reference sequence). CDR3 length equals 15 residues. Trimming cost V 8 bases and J 4 bases, with 18 bases left between them. The CDR3 here is CASLTESRGNQPQHF. The CDR3 DNA reads TGTGCCAGCCTAACTGAAAGTAGAGGTAATCAGCCCCAGCATTTT.

The CDR3 DNA sequence: TGTGCCAGCTCACCACCGAGGGTGGACCAGCAGTACTTC. Protein sequence: CASSPPRVDQQYF. The chain combines TRBV18 with TRBJ2-7; maybe TRBD2 (5 bases). Trimming shortened V by 0 bases and J by 8 bases, and 11 bases separated the two germline ends. Germline lookup yields CDR1 KGHSH and CDR2 LQKENI. The CDR3 sequence is 13 residues long. Full variable domain (rest looked up from reference TRBV18 and TRBJ2-7): NAGVMQNPRHLVRRRGQEARLRCSPMKGHSHVYWYRQLPEEGLKFMVYLQKENIIDESGMPKERFSAEFPKEGPSILRIQQVVRGDSAAYFCASSPPRVDQQYFGPGTRLTVT.

The rearrangement uses TRBV10-3 and TRBJ1-1, with 8 bases fitting TRBD1. V was pared by 4 bases and J by 10 bases, with 14 bases of the junction left unmatched. CDR1 is ENHRY and CDR2 is SYGVKD in the germline V gene. This CDR3 contains 15 residues. The CDR3 nucleotides read TGTGCCATCAGTGGACCCGGGGCAGGGGGCAGGGTAGCTTTCTTT. Translated: CAISGPGAGGRVAFF.

This clone was seen just once. The V and J genes are TRBV7-2 and TRBJ1-5; no reliable D call. The CDR3 covers 14 residues. The V end lost 4 bases, the J end lost 0 bases, and 7 bases lay between the germline ends. CDR1 is SGHTA and CDR2 is FQGNSA in the germline V gene. The CDR3: CASSSDFSNQPQHF. In nucleotides, the CDR3 is TGTGCCAGCAGCTCTGACTTTAGCAATCAGCCCCAGCATTTT.

The chain employs TRBV7-9 and TRBJ2-7; unclear D gene. The CDR3 consists of 14 residues. Germline V gene data show CDR1 as SEHNR and CDR2 as FQNEAQ (reference sequence). V shed 0 bases and J shed 0 bases, with 6 bases lying between them. CDR3 sequence: CASSLAGSSYEQYF. The CDR3 DNA reads TGTGCCAGCAGCTTAGCGGGCAGCTCCTACGAGCAGTACTTC.

The chain recombines TRBV10-1 with TRBJ2-7; maybe TRBD1 (5 bases). V was pared by 6 bases and J by 4 bases, with 13 bases between. The CDR3 is made up of 13 amino acids. In germline, CDR1 is WNHNN, CDR2 SYGVQD (reference sequence). This CDR3 reads CASSRGHPYEQYF. The CDR3, as DNA: TGCGCCAGCAGCCGCGGACATCCATACGAGCAGTACTTC.

This clone came up a few times. The J gene is TRBJ2-7, the V gene TRBV5-1, with D possibly being TRBD2 (5 bases). The CDR3 covers 14 residues. Germline assignment: CDR1 SGHRS and CDR2 YFSETQ. V lost 3 bases and J lost 1, with 11 bases in between. This chain's CDR3 is CASSSTGESYEQYF. CDR3 DNA sequence: TGCGCCAGCAGCTCTACCGGGGAGTCCTACGAGCAGTACTTC.

This sequence joins TRBV7-8 and TRBJ2-1, with 10 bases that match TRBD1. Trimming cost V 4 bases and J 4 bases; bases outside gene matches: 4. Germline values: CDR1 SGHVS, CDR2 FQNEAQ. The CDR3 sequence is 15 residues long. CDR3 DNA sequence: TGTGCCAGCAGCTGGACAGGGGGTGAGTACAATGAGCAGTTCTTC. As protein: CASSWTGGEYNEQFF.

This chain joins TRBV10-3 and TRBJ2-7, with unresolved D. CDR1 is ENHRY, CDR2 SYGVKD, per germline. The V end lost 6 bases, the J end lost 0 bases, and 12 bases lay between the germline ends. This CDR3 region has 14 residues. The CDR3: CAISPDRSSYEQYF. CDR3 nucleotide sequence: TGTGCCATCAGCCCTGATAGGAGCTCCTACGAGCAGTACTTC.

The rearrangement joins TRBV5-1 to TRBJ2-1, with 10 bases identical to TRBD2. The CDR3 is made up of 18 amino acids. Germline CDR1 SGHRS, CDR2 YFSETQ. Unmatched junction bases numbered 7, after V lost 0 bases and J lost 1 base. CDR3 protein: CASSLGLAGRESYNEQFF. In DNA, the CDR3 is TGCGCCAGCAGCTTGGGACTAGCGGGTCGGGAGTCCTACAATGAGCAGTTCTTC. The whole variable domain, filled in from reference TRBV5-1 and TRBJ2-1, reads KAGVTQTPRYLIKTRGQQVTLSCSPISGHRSVSWYQQTPGQGLQFLFEYFSETQRNKGNFPGRFSGRQFSNSRSEMNVSTLELGDSALYLCASSLGLAGRESYNEQFFGPGTRLTVL.